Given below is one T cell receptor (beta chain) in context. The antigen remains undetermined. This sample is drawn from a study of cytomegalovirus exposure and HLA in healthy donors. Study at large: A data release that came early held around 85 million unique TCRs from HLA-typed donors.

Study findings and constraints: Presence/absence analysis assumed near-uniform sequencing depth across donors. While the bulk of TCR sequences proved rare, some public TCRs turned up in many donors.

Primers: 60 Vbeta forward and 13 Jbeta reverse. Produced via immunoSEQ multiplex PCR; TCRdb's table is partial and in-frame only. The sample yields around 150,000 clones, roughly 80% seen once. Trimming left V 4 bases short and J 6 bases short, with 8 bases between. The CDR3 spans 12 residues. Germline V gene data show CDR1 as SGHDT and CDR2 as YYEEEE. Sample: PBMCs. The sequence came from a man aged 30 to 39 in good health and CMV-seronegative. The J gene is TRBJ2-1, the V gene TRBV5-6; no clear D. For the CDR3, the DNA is TGTGCCAGCAGCGCCCGGAGCAATGAGCAGTTCTTC. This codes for CASSARSNEQFF.